This TCR beta chain was found in a study of blood T cells in healthy people across ages. A second PCR of 7 to 11 cycles used a sample-barcoded 5' primer and a J-beta primer mix. In TCRdb, the 5' RACE reads were re-called with MiXCR into one record per CDR3 protein. The sample records about 1,800,000 distinct CDR3 sequences, over 25% being singletons. Sequencing input: blood. The TCR comes from a woman aged 30 to 39 in good health.

Here the CDR3 DNA reads TGTGCCAGCAGTGTGGACAGGGGGAGGTCACCCCTCCACTTT. The encoded protein is CASSVDRGRSPLHF. The chain uses TRBV2 and TRBJ1-6; 10 bases map to TRBD1. CDR1 is SNHLY, CDR2 FYNNEI, per germline. The CDR3 covers 14 residues. V was pared by 4 bases and J by 10 bases, with 4 bases of the junction left unmatched. Variable domain in full (rest from reference TRBV2 and TRBJ1-6): EPEVTQTPSHQVTQMGQEVILRCVPISNHLYFYWYRQILGQKVEFLVSFYNNEISEKSEIFDDQFSVERPDGSNFTLKIRSTKLEDSAMYFCASSVDRGRSPLHFGNGTRLTVT.